This T cell receptor beta chain was sequenced in a study of PD-L1 blockade in urothelial cancer. Time point here: pretreatment peripheral blood. Findings and limits, study-wide: Stronger expansion of tumor-associated clones in blood at 3 weeks distinguished durable-benefit patients.

Synthetic analogs of TCR templates were spiked into every PCR. Clones were sequenced by immunoSEQ multiplex PCR, and TCRdb holds only the in-frame ones, with some missing. The repertoire holds about 38,000 clones, around 85% seen once, with around 15% in the top ten. Germline assignment: CDR1 MNHEY and CDR2 SMNVEV (reference sequence). This CDR3 has 16 amino acids. Between the trimmed V and J ends, which lost 3 bases and 3 bases, there was a span of 17 bases. This clone was counted a single time. Its antigen is undetermined. Material: PBMCs, obtained around atezolizumab (anti-PD-L1) treatment. This chain joins TRBV27 and TRBJ1-2, with no clear D. The source is an elderly man with urothelial cancer. The DNA for the CDR3 is TGTGCCAGCAGTTTCCGGCCGTCGGGTCGGGACTATGGCTACACCTTC. It yields the protein CASSFRPSGRDYGYTF.